The rows below give T cell receptor beta chains drawn from one sample of a study of cytomegalovirus exposure and HLA in healthy donors. The table came from immunoSEQ multiplex PCR; TCRdb's copy has only in-frame clones and leaves some out. Of roughly 250,000 clones detected, 75% to 85% appear once; the ten largest clones hold less than 0.4%. Sequenced input: PBMCs. The receptor source for this set is a girl aged 2 to 9 in good health and CMV-seronegative. Each CDR3 is given with its conserved first and last residue. Fields, in order: V gene, CDR3 protein.

TRBV5-8	CASSLALAGGTYEQYF
TRBV5-6	CASSEIQGNTEAFF
TRBV6-1	CASGGAGELFF
TRBV28	CASSKGAYYEQYF
TRBV6-1	CASSEARRGDGYTF
TRBV7-3	CASAGAGEGGTGELFF
TRBV6-6	CASSYGGFWDEQFF
TRBV9	CASSPSFETQYF
TRBV2	CASSLRDRGSGELFF
TRBV13	CASSLGLAGVYNEQFF
TRBV27	CASSLGLAGSYNEQFF
TRBV27	CASIFDRDRAYNEQFF
TRBV30	CAWSTRQGVRWAGELFF
TRBV28	CASSLGGDVGGYTF
TRBV6-5	CASSYFRGTTNEKLFF
TRBV28	CASRESRTRDGYTF
TRBV6-5	CASRGTSPHEQFF
TRBV7-8	CASSLVWGGLYQPQHF
TRBV28	CASSLTGGTDTQYF
TRBV4-2	CASSTGRAPYEQYF
TRBV6-5	CASSYTSGSLETQYF
TRBV14	CASSSGTGGSTEAFF
TRBV5-1	CASRYAVRSSDGTVPYEQYF
TRBV28	CASSSSKLASTLYEQYF
TRBV15	CATSRDRTGRVLEYF
TRBV6-5	CASIGQGTNYEQYF
TRBV5-4	CASSHSGDTQYF
TRBV18	CASSTGLAGPYEQYF
TRBV11-1	CASSRAGEQYF
TRBV7-9	CASSIYRVSHTGELFF
TRBV27	CASLELAGSYNEQFF
TRBV28	CASRTDRGRTEQFF
TRBV28	CASSLMRDEQYF
TRBV28	CASTLADTQYF
TRBV28	CASSFRQDGEQYF
TRBV5-1	CASSPGLAKVTDTQYF
TRBV7-9	CASSLSGGGVKDTEAFF